Below, one TCR beta chain is given with its context. The data originate from a study of blood T cell repertoires in COVID-19. The wider study: Some COVID-19 samples were acute and others convalescent; all came from the United States, Italy and Spain. T cells, B-cell-depleted T cells, or PBMCs provided the cDNA or gDNA that served as material.

TCRdb's table, derived via immunoSEQ multiplex PCR, lists solely in-frame clones and lacks some. The sample holds approximately 300,000 clones, 90% to 95% seen once. In terms of age and location, participants ranged from about 18 to 95 years and lived in about 25 US areas. The sequenced sample consisted of PBMCs or T cells enriched from blood (not recorded which). This receptor was identified in a woman aged 25 to 39 who had been exposed to COVID-19.

For the CDR3, the DNA is TGTGCCACAGCCATGGGTCTAGCGGGGGGAAAGGAGCAAGAGACCCAGTACTTC. This gives the protein CATAMGLAGGKEQETQYF. The chain is built from TRBV10-3 and TRBJ2-5, with 11 bases fitting TRBD2. The CDR3 runs 18 residues. The V gene's germline CDR1 is ENHRY and CDR2 SYGVKD. The trim removed 10 bases at V and 2 bases at J, leaving 18 bases unmatched.